These 13 T cell receptor beta chains were sequenced from one sample in a study of shared clonotypes between healthy human individuals. TCRdb's table, derived via immunoSEQ multiplex PCR, lists solely in-frame clones and lacks some. The table lists 2,500,000 or so clones, around 90% of them singletons. The specimen was naive CD4+ T cells sorted from blood. The sample's subset: CD45RA+ positively selected. The receptors originated from a man younger than 35 in good health.

This clone was seen a single time. V usage is TRBV10-3 and J usage is TRBJ2-6; D remains ambiguous. Germline V gene sequence: CDR1 ENHRY, CDR2 SYGVKD. V was cut by 2 bases and J by 0 bases, with 5 bases left in between. This CDR3 is 15 amino acids long. The CDR3 sequence is CAISEGSSGANVLTF. DNA for the CDR3: TGTGCCATCAGTGAGGGTAGCTCTGGGGCCAACGTCCTGACTTTC.

This clone was counted only a few times. At the DNA level, this CDR3 is encoded by other sequences in the same sample as well. The V and J genes are TRBV5-4 and TRBJ2-2; D gene unclear. This CDR3 spans 12 amino acids. Per the germline V gene, CDR1 is SGHNT and CDR2 is YYREEE (reference sequence). Trimming took 1 base from V and 6 from J, leaving 4 bases between them. CDR3 coding DNA: TGTGCCAGCAGCTTGCCGTCCGGGGAGCTGTTTTTT. Its translation: CASSLPSGELFF. The full variable domain, its missing parts supplied by reference TRBV5-4 and TRBJ2-2, is ETGVTQSPTHLIKTRGQQVTLRCSSQSGHNTVSWYQQALGQGPQFIFQYYREEENGRGNFPPRFSGLQFPNYSSELNVNALELDDSALYLCASSLPSGELFFGEGSRLTVL.

This chain connects TRBV6-5 to TRBJ1-2, with 8 nucleotides matching TRBD1. Germline CDR1 and CDR2: MNHEY and SVGAGI. CDR3 length: 14 residues. V lost 2 bases and J lost 8; bases outside the gene matches: 7. CDR3 in amino acids: CASSYQQGVGGYTF. The CDR3 nucleotides read TGTGCCAGCAGTTACCAACAGGGGGTAGGCGGCTACACCTTC.

The V gene is TRBV11-2, the J gene TRBJ2-2; TRBD1 might be the D (5 bases). Germline V lookup: CDR1 SGHAT, CDR2 FQNNGV. The CDR3 runs 16 residues. The V gene lost 1 base and the J gene lost 6 bases, with 15 bases spanning the gap. CDR3 region: CASSLVRPGYSGELFF. The CDR3 region has the DNA TGTGCCAGCAGCTTAGTTCGGCCAGGGTATTCCGGGGAGCTGTTTTTT.

V and J are TRBV6-5 and TRBJ2-7; a possible D gene is TRBD1 (7 bases). This CDR3 region has 15 residues. The germline gives CDR1 MNHEY, CDR2 SVGAGI. Between the trimmed V and J ends, which lost 4 bases and 6 bases, there was a span of 19 bases. This chain's CDR3 is CASSSKPGGAGEQYF. The CDR3 DNA follows: TGTGCCAGCAGTTCAAAACCAGGGGGAGCGGGCGAGCAGTACTTC.

The chain employs TRBV27 and TRBJ1-1, with 7 nucleotides matching TRBD1. Germline trimming cut 0 bases from V and 11 bases from J; bases unmatched to any gene: 3. The CDR3 consists of 12 residues. Germline loops: CDR1 MNHEY, CDR2 SMNVEV (reference sequence). CDR3 in DNA: TGTGCCAGCAGTTTATCGAGGGGGCCCGCTTTCTTT. Encoded protein: CASSLSRGPAFF.

The chain carries TRBV28 and TRBJ1-4, with D perhaps TRBD1 (6 bases). V dropped 8 bases and J dropped 12 bases, with 28 bases sitting between them. The germline V gene has CDR1 MDHEN and CDR2 SYDVKM. The CDR3 runs to 16 residues. The CDR3: CASALPSGGGLGELFF. The DNA of the CDR3 is TGTGCCAGCGCTCTCCCATCGGGGGGCGGGTTGGGTGAACTGTTTTTT.

The chain is built from TRBV6-5 and TRBJ2-7; D perhaps matches TRBD1 (6 bases). The CDR3 totals 13 residues. Between the trimmed V and J ends, which lost 6 bases and 4 bases, there was a span of 13 bases. Germline CDR1 reads MNHEY; CDR2 reads SVGAGI. The CDR3 region is CASRPGTLYEQYF. DNA for the CDR3: TGTGCCAGCAGACCCGGGACATTGTACGAGCAGTACTTC.

This clone was recorded once. The chain is built from TRBV18 and TRBJ1-3; possibly TRBD1 for D (5 bases). The length of the CDR3 is 14 residues. CDR1 KGHSH and CDR2 LQKENI come from the germline V gene. V shed 6 bases and J shed 8 bases, with 17 bases lying between them. The CDR3: CASSDQGNSHTIYF. CDR3 nucleotides: TGTGCCAGCTCGGACCAGGGAAATAGTCACACCATATATTTT.

The rearrangement joins TRBV5-4 to TRBJ2-1, with D possibly TRBD1 on 6 matching bases. With 2 bases removed from V and 0 bases from J, the gap between germline ends came to 12 bases. Germline CDR1 SGHNT, CDR2 YYREEE (reference sequence). This CDR3 has 16 amino acids. DNA for the CDR3: TGTGCCAGCAGCTTTTTTCAGGGGAGCTCCTACAATGAGCAGTTCTTC. This translates into CASSFFQGSSYNEQFF.

A single count supports this clone. The chain joins TRBV5-1 to TRBJ2-3, with D tentatively TRBD1 (5 bases). Germline CDR1 SGHRS, CDR2 YFSETQ. V was clipped by 0 bases and J by 6 bases, with 8 bases between them. The CDR3 loop spans 13 amino acids. CDR3 in DNA: TGCGCCAGCAGCTTGGAGTACAGGGATACGCAGTATTTT. Protein: CASSLEYRDTQYF.

This clone was detected once. The V and J genes are TRBV13 and TRBJ2-3, with 10 bases matching TRBD2. This CDR3 spans 17 amino acids. Germline lookup yields CDR1 PRHDT and CDR2 FYEKMQ (reference sequence). V was pared by 1 base and J by 3 bases, with 7 bases of the junction left unmatched. Written as DNA, the CDR3 is TGTGCCAGCAGCTTAGAACGTCTAGCGGGAGTTACAGATACGCAGTATTTT. Translation: CASSLERLAGVTDTQYF.

The V gene is TRBV25-1, the J gene TRBJ2-2; TRBD2 is a possible D gene (5 bases). This CDR3 has 16 residues. V gave up 2 bases and J gave up 4 bases, with 14 bases separating them. The germline V gene has CDR1 MGHDK and CDR2 SYGVNS. CDR3 amino acids: CASSEERGRSTGELFF. DNA for the CDR3: TGTGCCAGCAGTGAAGAGCGAGGGCGCAGCACCGGGGAGCTGTTTTTT.